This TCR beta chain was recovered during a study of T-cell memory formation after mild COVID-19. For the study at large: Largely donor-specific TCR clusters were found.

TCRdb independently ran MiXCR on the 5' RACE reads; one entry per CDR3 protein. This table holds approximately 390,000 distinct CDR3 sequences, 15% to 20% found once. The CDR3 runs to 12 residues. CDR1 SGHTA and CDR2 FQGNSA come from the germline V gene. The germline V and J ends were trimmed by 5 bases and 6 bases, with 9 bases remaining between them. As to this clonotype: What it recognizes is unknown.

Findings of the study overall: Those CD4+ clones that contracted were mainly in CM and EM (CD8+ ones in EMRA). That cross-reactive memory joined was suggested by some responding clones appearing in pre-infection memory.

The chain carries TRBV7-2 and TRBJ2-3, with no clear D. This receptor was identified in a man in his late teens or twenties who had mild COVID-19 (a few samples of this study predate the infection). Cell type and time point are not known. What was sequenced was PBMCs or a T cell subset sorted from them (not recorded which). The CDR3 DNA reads TGTGCCAGCAGCCGGCTTCTTGATACGCAGTATTTT. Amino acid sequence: CASSRLLDTQYF.